A selection of T cell receptor beta chains follows, all from one sample in a study of CD8 T cells in Susac syndrome. TCRdb recomputed calls from the immunoSEQ multiplex PCR reads with MiXCR, one row per CDR3 protein. The repertoire holds roughly 190,000 distinct CDR3 sequences, 90% to 95% seen once, with 0.1% in the top ten. The sequenced material came from CD4+ T cells from PBMCs. These receptors originate from a human donor in good health. CDR3s include the opening cysteine and the closing phenylalanine or tryptophan.

v_call: TRBV7-2
j_call: TRBJ1-2
cdr3_aa: CASPPEGGPYYGYTF

v_call: TRBV12-3/TRBV12-4
j_call: TRBJ1-2
cdr3_aa: CASSYDRGDGYTF

v_call: TRBV28
j_call: TRBJ1-5
cdr3_aa: CASSSEGVNQPQHF

v_call: TRBV30
j_call: TRBJ1-5
cdr3_aa: CAWSQTYNQPQHF

v_call: TRBV6-2/TRBV6-3
j_call: TRBJ2-5
cdr3_aa: CASRFTSGGLGETQYF

v_call: TRBV6-6
j_call: TRBJ1-6
cdr3_aa: CASRGNSPLHF

v_call: TRBV6-5
j_call: TRBJ2-7
cdr3_aa: CASSYRPLVGSYEQYF

v_call: TRBV29-1
j_call: TRBJ1-4
cdr3_aa: CSAGGQGGKLFF

v_call: TRBV20-1
j_call: TRBJ2-1
cdr3_aa: CSARDLLAGTYNEQFF

v_call: TRBV20-1
j_call: TRBJ1-6
cdr3_aa: CSAARVLSWTNSPLHF

v_call: TRBV28
j_call: TRBJ2-2
cdr3_aa: CASSDRGPGELFF

v_call: TRBV29-1
j_call: TRBJ2-7
cdr3_aa: CSVEISGYEQYF

v_call: TRBV19
j_call: TRBJ2-3
cdr3_aa: CASSIGAGHGADTQYF

v_call: TRBV7-3
j_call: TRBJ2-1
cdr3_aa: CASSQAGGGWYNEQFF

v_call: TRBV29-1
j_call: TRBJ1-1
cdr3_aa: CSASGQNTEAFF